This entry describes one T cell receptor (beta chain). This entry comes from a study of blood T cell repertoires in COVID-19. At the level of the study: T cells, B-cell-depleted T cells, or PBMCs provided the cDNA or gDNA that served as material.

The CDR3 covers 14 residues. CDR1 is KGHSH and CDR2 is LQKENI in the germline V gene. Trimming stripped 3 bases from V and 4 bases from J, with 11 bases between. This study enrolled people aged about 18 to 95 from about two dozen US geographic areas. The study assigned cohorts using participant-reported clinical history. Sequencing used immunoSEQ multiplex PCR; TCRdb keeps in-frame clones, though not all of them. The repertoire has about 200,000 clones, around 84% of them found once; the top ten carry 18%. The chain is built from TRBV18 and TRBJ2-3, with a weak D call TRBD1 (5 bases). This receptor was taken from a man aged 35 to 55 who had recovered from COVID-19. The sequencing input was PBMCs or T cells enriched from blood (not recorded which). The CDR3 is CASSPHKGADTQYF. The CDR3 DNA reads TGTGCCAGCTCACCCCATAAAGGGGCAGATACGCAGTATTTT.